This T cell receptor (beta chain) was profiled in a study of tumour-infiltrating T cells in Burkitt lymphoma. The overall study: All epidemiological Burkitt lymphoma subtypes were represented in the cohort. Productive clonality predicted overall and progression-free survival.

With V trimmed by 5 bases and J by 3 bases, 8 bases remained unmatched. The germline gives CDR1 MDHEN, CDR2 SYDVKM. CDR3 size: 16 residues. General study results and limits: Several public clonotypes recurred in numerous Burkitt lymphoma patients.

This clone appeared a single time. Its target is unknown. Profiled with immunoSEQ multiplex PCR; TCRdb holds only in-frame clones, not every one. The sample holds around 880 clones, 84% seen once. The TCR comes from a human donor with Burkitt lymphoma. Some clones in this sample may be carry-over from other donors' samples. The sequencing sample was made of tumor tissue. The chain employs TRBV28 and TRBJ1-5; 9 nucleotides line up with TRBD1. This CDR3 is CASSTTGTGFNQPQHF. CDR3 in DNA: TGTGCCAGCAGTACAACCGGGACAGGGTTCAATCAGCCCCAGCATTTT.